The entry below describes one TCR beta chain. The repertoire was sequenced with immunoSEQ multiplex PCR; TCRdb's copy has only in-frame clones and lacks some. In the table there are 500,000 to 850,000 clones, more than 75% of which are singletons. J was trimmed by 5 bases and V by 6 bases; bases with no gene match: 8. From germline, CDR1 is MNHNY and CDR2 SVGAGI (reference sequence). The CDR3 has 14 residues. This sample is part of a study of shared T cell receptors in the human thymus. This sample also appeared in a second study, on human thymus T cells. As that study records: Thymic material originated from resections removed in the course of corrective heart surgery.

The sequenced sample was thymocytes. The V gene is TRBV6-6, the J gene TRBJ1-2, with 8 positions matching TRBD1. This clonotype originated in a boy younger than two with a congenital heart defect. This CDR3 reads CASSLDRGIYGYTF. CDR3 in DNA: TGTGCCAGCAGCCTCGACAGGGGAATTTATGGCTACACCTTC.